A single sample gave rise to the 3 T cell receptor beta chains below, sequenced in a study of shared clonotypes between healthy human individuals. The protocol was immunoSEQ multiplex PCR, while the TCRdb copy is restricted to in-frame clones and leaves out a portion. This sample has 2 million to 3 million clones; 93% occur once, and the top ten carry roughly 0.36%. The sequenced material came from naive CD4+ T cells from PBMCs. Documented subset: CD45RA+ positively selected. The receptors originated from a man aged 18 to 29 in good health. Some clones in this sample may be carry-over from other donors' samples.

V is TRBV15 and J is TRBJ2-1, with 7 bases identical to TRBD2. CDR3 length equals 15 residues. CDR1 and CDR2 from the germline V gene are LNHNV and YYDKDF (reference sequence). Losses at the gene ends were 0 bases for V and 2 bases for J; bases not matched to a gene: 1. CDR3 residues: CATSRESGTYNEQFF. Here the CDR3 DNA reads TGTGCCACCAGCAGAGAAAGCGGGACCTACAATGAGCAGTTCTTC.

The V gene is TRBV4-1, the J gene TRBJ2-1, with D unclear. V lost 1 base, J lost 0 bases, and 10 bases lay in between. Germline V gene data show CDR1 as MGHRA and CDR2 as YSYEKL. The CDR3 loop spans 16 amino acids. The CDR3 region is CASSQAPTNSYNEQFF. The DNA of the CDR3 is TGCGCCAGCAGCCAAGCTCCGACAAACTCCTACAATGAGCAGTTCTTC.

The chain couples TRBV19 to TRBJ1-2; D is perhaps TRBD1 (6 bases). There are 15 residues in the CDR3. The germline V gene has CDR1 LNHDA and CDR2 SQIVND (reference sequence). V lost 4 bases to trimming and J lost 3 bases, with 15 bases between them. CDR3 sequence (DNA): TGTGCCAGTAGTAATGACAGGAATGGGGACTATGGCTACACCTTC. Translating gives CASSNDRNGDYGYTF. Using reference TRBV19 and TRBJ1-2 for the parts outside the CDR3, the full variable domain is DGGITQSPKYLFRKEGQNVTLSCEQNLNHDAMYWYRQDPGQGLRLIYYSQIVNDFQKGDIAEGYSVSREKKESFPLTVTSAQKNPTAFYLCASSNDRNGDYGYTFGSGTRLTVV.